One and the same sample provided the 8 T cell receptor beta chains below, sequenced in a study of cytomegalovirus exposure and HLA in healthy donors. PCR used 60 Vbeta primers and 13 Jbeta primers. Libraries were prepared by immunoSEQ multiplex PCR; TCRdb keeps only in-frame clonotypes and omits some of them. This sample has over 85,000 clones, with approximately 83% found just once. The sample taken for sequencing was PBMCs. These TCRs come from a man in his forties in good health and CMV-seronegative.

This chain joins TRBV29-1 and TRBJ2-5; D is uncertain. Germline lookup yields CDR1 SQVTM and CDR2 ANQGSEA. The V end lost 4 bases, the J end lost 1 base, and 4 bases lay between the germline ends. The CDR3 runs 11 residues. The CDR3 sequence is CSVGSQETQYF. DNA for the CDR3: TGCAGCGTTGGCAGCCAAGAGACCCAGTACTTC.

The chain's CDR3 is CASRLGTGGALSTPLHF. The CDR3 nucleotides are TGTGCCAGCAGACTCGGGACAGGAGGGGCGTTGAGTACACCCCTCCACTTT. The chain has TRBV2 and TRBJ1-6, with 8 positions matching TRBD1. This CDR3 contains 17 residues. Looked up from germline, CDR1 is SNHLY and CDR2 is FYNNEI. With V trimmed by 6 bases and J by 11 bases, 18 bases remained unmatched.

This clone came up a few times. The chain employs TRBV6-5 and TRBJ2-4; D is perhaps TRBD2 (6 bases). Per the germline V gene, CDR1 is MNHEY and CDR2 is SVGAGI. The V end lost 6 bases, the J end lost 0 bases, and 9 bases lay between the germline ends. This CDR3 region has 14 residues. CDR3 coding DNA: TGTGCCAGCAGGGGGGGTCTAGCCAAAAACATTCAGTACTTC. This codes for CASRGGLAKNIQYF.

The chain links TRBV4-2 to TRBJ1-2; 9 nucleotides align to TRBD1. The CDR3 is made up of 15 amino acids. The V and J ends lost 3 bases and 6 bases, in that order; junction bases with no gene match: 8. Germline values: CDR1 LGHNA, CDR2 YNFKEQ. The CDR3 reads CASSHRDRVYNGYTF. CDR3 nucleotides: TGTGCCAGCAGCCACCGGGACAGGGTTTATAATGGCTACACCTTC.

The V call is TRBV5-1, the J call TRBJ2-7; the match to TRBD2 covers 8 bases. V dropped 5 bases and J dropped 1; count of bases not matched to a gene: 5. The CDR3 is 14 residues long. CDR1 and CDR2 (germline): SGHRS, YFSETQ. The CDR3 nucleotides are TGCGCCAGCAGTGCCGGGGGGGGTTCCTACGAGCAGTACTTC. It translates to CASSAGGGSYEQYF.

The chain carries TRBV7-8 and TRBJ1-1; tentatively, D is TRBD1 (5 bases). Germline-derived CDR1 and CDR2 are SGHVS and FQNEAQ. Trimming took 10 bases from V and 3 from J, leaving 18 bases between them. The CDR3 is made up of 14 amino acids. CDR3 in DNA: TGTGCCACGATGCGTCGGGCGGGGGACACTGAAGCTTTCTTT. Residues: CATMRRAGDTEAFF.

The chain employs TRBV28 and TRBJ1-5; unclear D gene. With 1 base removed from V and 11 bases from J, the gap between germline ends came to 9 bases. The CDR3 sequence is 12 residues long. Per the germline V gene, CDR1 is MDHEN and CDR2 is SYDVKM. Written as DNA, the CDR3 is TGTGCCAGCAGTTTATTTGGTTACTCCCAGCATTTT. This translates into CASSLFGYSQHF.

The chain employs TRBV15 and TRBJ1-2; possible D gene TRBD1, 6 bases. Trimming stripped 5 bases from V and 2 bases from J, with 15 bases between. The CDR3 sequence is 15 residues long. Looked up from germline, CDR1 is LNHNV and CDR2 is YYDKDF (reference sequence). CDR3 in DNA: TGTGCCACCAGCCGAGGGCAGGGGTCGAACTATGGCTACACCTTC. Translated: CATSRGQGSNYGYTF.